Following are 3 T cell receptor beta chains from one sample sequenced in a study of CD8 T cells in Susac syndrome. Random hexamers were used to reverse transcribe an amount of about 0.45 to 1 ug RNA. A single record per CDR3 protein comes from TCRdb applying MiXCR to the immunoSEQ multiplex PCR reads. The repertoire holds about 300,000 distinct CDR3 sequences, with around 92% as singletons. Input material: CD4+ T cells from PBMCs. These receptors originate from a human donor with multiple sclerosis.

CDR3 coding DNA: TGTGCCAGCAGCCTGCCGCTCGGACTAGCGGGAGCTCGAGAGACCCAGTACTTC. Residues: CASSLPLGLAGARETQYF. The chain recombines TRBV3-1 with TRBJ2-5; 13 nucleotides agree with TRBD2. CDR3 length: 18 residues. V gave up 4 bases and J gave up 4 bases; unmatched junction bases: 12. CDR1 and CDR2 from the germline V gene are LGHDT and YNNKEL (reference sequence).

The CDR3 reads CASSSEGFGDQETQYF. As DNA, the CDR3 is TGTGCCAGCAGTTCCGAAGGGTTCGGGGACCAAGAGACCCAGTACTTC. The chain carries TRBV7-2 and TRBJ2-5; a possible D gene is TRBD2 (5 bases). CDR1 and CDR2 from the germline V gene are SGHTA and FQGNSA. The CDR3 is 16 amino acids. The V and J ends lost 6 bases and 0 bases respectively, with 17 bases between them.

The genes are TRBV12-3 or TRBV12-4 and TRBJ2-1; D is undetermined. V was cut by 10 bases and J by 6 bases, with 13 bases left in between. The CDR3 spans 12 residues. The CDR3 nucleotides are TGTGCCACCCTAGAGAAGGGCAATGAGCAGTTCTTC. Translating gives CATLEKGNEQFF.